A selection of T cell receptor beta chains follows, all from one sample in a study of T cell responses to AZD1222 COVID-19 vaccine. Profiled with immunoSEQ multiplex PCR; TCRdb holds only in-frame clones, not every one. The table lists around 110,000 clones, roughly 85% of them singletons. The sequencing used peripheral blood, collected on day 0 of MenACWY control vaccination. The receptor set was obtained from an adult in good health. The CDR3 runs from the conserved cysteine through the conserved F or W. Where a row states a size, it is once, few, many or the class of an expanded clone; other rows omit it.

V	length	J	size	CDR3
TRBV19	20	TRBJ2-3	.	CASSPMNRGPLTTSTDTQYF
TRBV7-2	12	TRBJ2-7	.	CASSPYQTEQYF
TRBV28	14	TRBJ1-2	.	CASSLGGRHYGYTF
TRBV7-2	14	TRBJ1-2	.	CASSSQQGPYGYTF
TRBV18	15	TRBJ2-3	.	CASSPPSKAADTQYF
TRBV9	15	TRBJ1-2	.	CASSGGQGEMRSYTF
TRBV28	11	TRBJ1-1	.	CASSLWPEAFF
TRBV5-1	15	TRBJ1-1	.	CASSLGQRATTEAFF
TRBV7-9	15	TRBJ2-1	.	CASSLMLGPGGEQFF
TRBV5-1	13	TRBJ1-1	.	CASSLTRDQRAFF
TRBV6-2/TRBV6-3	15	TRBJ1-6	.	CASSYPQGAISPLHF
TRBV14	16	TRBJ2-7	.	CASSQGLAGGPYEQYF
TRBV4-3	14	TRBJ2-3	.	CASSQGPSTDTQYF
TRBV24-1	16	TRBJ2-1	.	CATSDTPGTSVKEQFF
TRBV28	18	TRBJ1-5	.	CASSLWTGTSLSNQPQHF
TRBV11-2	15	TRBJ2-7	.	CASSQGTGGGYEQYF
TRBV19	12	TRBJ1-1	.	CASSPLNTEAFF
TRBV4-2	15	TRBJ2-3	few	CASSPRGGSTDTQYF
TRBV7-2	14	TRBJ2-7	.	CASSLGAEYYEQYF
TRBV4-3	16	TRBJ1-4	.	CASSQVGQGINEKLFF
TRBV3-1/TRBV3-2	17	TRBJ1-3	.	CASSQDWQDTSGNTIYF
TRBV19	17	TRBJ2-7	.	CASSLRWVAGGTYEQYF
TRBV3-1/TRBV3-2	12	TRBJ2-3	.	CASSQGALDAYF
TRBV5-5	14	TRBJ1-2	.	CASSPLSSNDGYTF
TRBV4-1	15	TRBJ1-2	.	CASSQAPGTLGGYTF
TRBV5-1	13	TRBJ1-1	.	CASSQGQGSEAFF
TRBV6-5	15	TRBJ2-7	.	CASRSWGGPLYEQYF
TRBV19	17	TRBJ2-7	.	CASSMRGDWGVSYEQYF
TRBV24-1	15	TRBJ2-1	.	CATSSPGTVDNEQFF
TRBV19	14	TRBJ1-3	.	CASRLGGTGNTIYF
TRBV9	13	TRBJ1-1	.	CASSVGWNTEAFF
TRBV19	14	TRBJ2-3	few	CASKGVTGTDTQYF
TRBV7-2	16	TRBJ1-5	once	CASSPQGTGGGQPQHF
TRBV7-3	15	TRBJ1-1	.	CASSLTNAGTGEAFF
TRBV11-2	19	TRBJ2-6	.	CASSSGLAGGPTGANVLTF